These 5 T cell receptor beta chains came from one sample sequenced in a study of identical twins. TCRdb reprocessed the 5' RACE reads with MiXCR, giving one entry per CDR3 protein. The data hold approximately 210,000 distinct CDR3 sequences, with roughly 9.4% observed a single time. The sample taken for sequencing was memory (CD45RO+) T cells sorted from blood. The receptors were gathered from a woman under 30 in good health.

This clonotype was picked up many times. The chain joins TRBV7-3 to TRBJ2-7; TRBD1 matches 11 bases. This CDR3 contains 13 residues. CDR1 and CDR2 (germline): SGHTA, FQGTGA. V shed 1 base, J shed 10 bases, and the junction held 3 bases outside the gene matches. The CDR3 region is CASSLMGQGDQYF. In DNA form, the CDR3 reads TGTGCCAGCAGCTTAATGGGACAGGGGGATCAGTACTTC. Full variable domain (outside the CDR3, taken from reference TRBV7-3 and TRBJ2-7): GAGVSQTPSNKVTEKGKYVELRCDPISGHTALYWYRQSLGQGPEFLIYFQGTGAADDSGLPNDRFFAVRPEGSVSTLKIQRTERGDSAVYLCASSLMGQGDQYFGPGTRLTVT.

This clonotype was seen at least ten times. The chain combines TRBV21-1 with TRBJ1-2; the D segment call TRBD1 is taken from the table without a DNA check. TRBV21-1 has pseudogene status. This CDR3 region has 14 residues. The CDR3 nucleotides are TGTGCCAGCAGCAATTCTACAGGGGTGGGGGGCTACACCTTC. It specifies CASSNSTGVGGYTF.

This clonotype was picked up many times. The rearrangement joins TRBV12-3 or TRBV12-4 to TRBJ1-4; 8 nucleotides match TRBD1. The CDR3 is made up of 17 amino acids. Trimming removed 2 bases from V and 5 bases from J; junction bases left unmatched: 10. The CDR3 loop reads CASSLRWGQDRNEKLFF. For the CDR3, the DNA is TGTGCCAGCAGTTTAAGGTGGGGACAGGACCGGAATGAAAAACTGTTTTTT.

The chain links TRBV7-6 to TRBJ2-3; 10 nucleotides line up with TRBD2. CDR3 length: 15 amino acids. With 1 base clipped from V and 8 bases from J, the junction kept 6 bases outside the gene matches. The germline CDR1 and CDR2 sequences are SGHVS and FNYEAQ. The CDR3 nucleotides are TGTGCCAGCAGCTTAGAGAGCGGGGGGGCCGGTACGCAGTATTTT. It encodes CASSLESGGAGTQYF. Full variable domain (missing parts from reference TRBV7-6 and TRBJ2-3): GAGVSQSPRYKVTKRGQDVALRCDPISGHVSLYWYRQALGQGPEFLTYFNYEAQQDKSGLPNDRFSAERPEGSISTLTIQRTEQRDSAMYRCASSLESGGAGTQYFGPGTRLTVL.

This clonotype was seen ten or more times. V usage is TRBV12-3 or TRBV12-4 and J usage is TRBJ1-2, with TRBD1 identical over 7 bases. The CDR3 length is 13 residues. Unmatched junction bases numbered 6, after V lost 3 bases and J lost 8 bases. The CDR3, as DNA: TGTGCCAGCAGTTTCGACAGGGTCGGGGGCTACACCTTC. It yields the protein CASSFDRVGGYTF.